What follows are 14 T cell receptor beta chains derived from one specimen sequenced in a study of blood T cell repertoires in COVID-19. Some clones are missing from TCRdb's copy, which holds only in-frame ones; the method was immunoSEQ multiplex PCR. The sample has about 250,000 clones, approximately 90% seen once. What was sequenced was PBMCs or T cells enriched from blood (not recorded which). The receptors come from a man aged 35-49 years who had recovered from COVID-19.

V usage is TRBV3-1 (or the pseudogene TRBV3-2) and J usage is TRBJ1-2, with D possibly being TRBD1 (6 bases). This CDR3 spans 14 amino acids. V was pared by 3 bases and J by 13 bases, with 21 bases between. CDR1 and CDR2 (germline): LGHDT, YNNKEL (reference sequence). This CDR3 is CASSHQGQNGRSTF. In DNA form, the CDR3 reads TGTGCCAGCAGCCATCAGGGACAAAATGGGCGAAGCACCTTC.

The rearrangement joins TRBV27 to TRBJ1-5; 7 positions agree with TRBD1. J was trimmed by 4 bases and V by 5 bases; bases with no gene match: 2. The CDR3 length is 13 residues. Germline CDR1 is MNHEY and CDR2 is SMNVEV (reference sequence). The CDR3: CASSAQGNQPQHF. The CDR3 DNA sequence: TGTGCCAGCAGTGCACAGGGGAATCAGCCCCAGCATTTT.

This clone was seen once. V usage is TRBV6-7 and J usage is TRBJ2-5; 10 positions match TRBD2. TRBV6-7 counts as an open reading frame of uncertain function. The junction had 5 bases not matched to a gene; V was cut back by 2 bases and J by 5 bases. CDR3 size: 15 residues. CDR3 loop: CASSYGGLAWETQYF. CDR3 in DNA: TGTGCCAGCAGTTACGGGGGACTAGCGTGGGAGACCCAGTACTTC.

This chain connects TRBV11-1 to TRBJ2-1, with unresolved D. V gave up 5 bases and J gave up 9 bases, with 20 bases separating them. Germline assignment: CDR1 SGHAT and CDR2 FQDESV (reference sequence). The CDR3 loop spans 15 amino acids. CDR3 in DNA: TGTGCCAGCAGCAGAACGTGGCTAGGCTCCGGTGAGCAGTTCTTC. Protein sequence: CASSRTWLGSGEQFF.

The genes are TRBV10-3 and TRBJ1-5, with D possibly being TRBD1 (6 bases). Between the trimmed V and J ends, which lost 3 bases and 5 bases, there was a span of 14 bases. CDR1 and CDR2 (germline): ENHRY, SYGVKD. The CDR3 covers 15 residues. CDR3 sequence: CAISESSGEHQPQHF. DNA for the CDR3: TGTGCCATCAGTGAATCCTCAGGGGAGCATCAGCCCCAGCATTTT.

The chain is built from TRBV2 and TRBJ1-5, with D perhaps TRBD1 (5 bases). V dropped 3 bases and J dropped 2 bases, with 11 bases sitting between them. Germline V gene lookup returns CDR1 SNHLY and CDR2 FYNNEI. CDR3 length: 15 residues. The CDR3 DNA reads as TGTGCCAGCAGTGATCGGGGAGGGGGCAATCAGCCCCAGCATTTT. Its protein is CASSDRGGGNQPQHF.

The chain links TRBV19 to TRBJ2-1, with 8 bases fitting TRBD2. The length of the CDR3 is 17 residues. Germline assignment: CDR1 LNHDA and CDR2 SQIVND (reference sequence). J was trimmed by 2 bases and V by 0 bases; bases with no gene match: 6. The CDR3 DNA is TGTGCCAGTAGTATAGATCTCGACGGGGGGGCCTACAATGAGCAGTTCTTC. Its translation: CASSIDLDGGAYNEQFF.

This rearrangement joins TRBV7-9 to TRBJ1-5; D might be TRBD1 (6 bases). Germline CDR1 reads SEHNR; CDR2 reads FQNEAQ (reference sequence). The V end lost 5 bases, the J end lost 1 base, and 9 bases lay between the germline ends. This CDR3 is built from 14 residues. This CDR3 reads CASSLTGSNQPQHF. The CDR3, as DNA: TGTGCCAGCAGCCTAACAGGGAGCAATCAGCCCCAGCATTTT.

V is TRBV19 and J is TRBJ2-1; 7 bases fit TRBD1. The CDR3 is 15 residues long. CDR1 and CDR2 from the germline V gene are LNHDA and SQIVND (reference sequence). J was trimmed by 8 bases and V by 6 bases; bases with no gene match: 13. CDR3 amino acids: CASSTGTAFLYEQFF. The CDR3 DNA reads as TGTGCCAGTAGCACCGGGACAGCCTTCTTGTATGAGCAGTTCTTC. Based on the CDR3 plus reference TRBV19 and TRBJ2-1, the full variable domain is DGGITQSPKYLFRKEGQNVTLSCEQNLNHDAMYWYRQDPGQGLRLIYYSQIVNDFQKGDIAEGYSVSREKKESFPLTVTSAQKNPTAFYLCASSTGTAFLYEQFFGPGTRLTVL.

The rearrangement links TRBV7-8 to TRBJ2-3; 8 nucleotides agree with TRBD1. Trimming cost V 5 bases and J 5 bases; bases outside gene matches: 18. Germline CDR1 SGHVS, CDR2 FQNEAQ. The CDR3 consists of 18 residues. CDR3 residues: CASSARHLRQGAGDTQYF. The CDR3 region has the DNA TGTGCCAGCAGCGCCCGGCACCTAAGGCAGGGGGCAGGAGATACGCAGTATTTT.

This clone was seen once. The J gene is TRBJ1-1, the V gene TRBV27; weak D call: TRBD1 (5 bases). CDR1 is MNHEY, CDR2 SMNVEV, per germline (reference sequence). V was shortened by 6 bases and J by 5 bases, with 16 bases between the two germline ends. CDR3 length: 14 amino acids. The CDR3 here is CASRPLGPQTEAFF. CDR3 DNA: TGTGCCAGCAGACCTTTGGGGCCTCAGACTGAAGCTTTCTTT.

CDR3 residues: CASSLGSTGELFF. The DNA for the CDR3 is TGTGCCAGCAGCTTAGGTAGCACCGGGGAGCTGTTTTTT. This rearrangement joins TRBV7-8 to TRBJ2-2; D remains ambiguous. Germline CDR1 is SGHVS and CDR2 is FQNEAQ. Trimming left V 1 base short and J 4 bases short, with 4 bases between. The CDR3 totals 13 residues.

The gene calls are TRBV4-2 and TRBJ2-7, with a weak D call TRBD1 (5 bases). Looked up from germline, CDR1 is LGHNA and CDR2 is YNFKEQ. The CDR3 sequence is 14 residues long. With 4 bases removed from V and 6 bases from J, the gap between germline ends came to 16 bases. This CDR3 is CASSLKVGQTEQYF. CDR3 nucleotide sequence: TGTGCCAGCAGCCTTAAAGTGGGGCAGACCGAGCAGTACTTC.

This clone has just one count. The genes are TRBV9 and TRBJ1-5; a weak D match, TRBD1 (6 bases). CDR1 and CDR2 from the germline V gene are SGDLS and YYNGEE. The V end was cut by 3 bases, the J end by 4 bases, with 14 bases between. The CDR3 is 15 residues long. The CDR3 DNA is TGTGCCAGCAGCGCGGCCCCTGACAGGAATCAGCCCCAGCATTTT. It codes for CASSAAPDRNQPQHF.